This entry lists 18 T cell receptor beta chains sequenced from one sample in a study of molecular identifiers for immune sequencing clone quantification. TCRdb analysed the PCR reads with MiXCR anew, one entry per CDR3 protein. Of about 640,000 distinct CDR3 sequences detected, 15% to 20% appear once; the ten largest clones hold 0.75% to 0.95%. The sequenced material came from naive CD8+ T cells from blood, with Jurkat cell RNA spiked in. Regarding subset: FACS-sorted CD8+CD4-CCR7+CD45RA+ naive T cells. Every receptor here comes from a human donor in good health. Some libraries in this study had Jurkat cell RNA spiked in.

This clonotype showed up many times. This chain connects TRBV7-6 to TRBJ1-1, with 8 bases aligning to TRBD1. CDR1 is SGHVS and CDR2 is FNYEAQ in the germline V gene. V was pared by 7 bases and J by 3 bases, with 7 bases of the junction left unmatched. This CDR3 spans 14 amino acids. CDR3 sequence reads: CASTSGGADTEAFF. The CDR3 nucleotides read TGTGCCAGCACCTCAGGGGGCGCGGACACTGAAGCTTTCTTT.

This clonotype occurred many times. The chain joins TRBV5-1 to TRBJ2-7; a weak D match, TRBD2 (5 bases). The length of the CDR3 is 14 residues. Trimming cost V 1 base and J 5 bases, with 13 bases left between them. CDR1 and CDR2 from the germline V gene are SGHRS and YFSETQ. CDR3 nucleotide sequence: TGCGCCAGCAGCTTGTCGGACGGGATGAACGAGCAGTACTTC. Translating gives CASSLSDGMNEQYF.

J is TRBJ2-5 and V is TRBV6-5; 11 bases are shared with TRBD2. The CDR3 has 16 amino acids. V lost 9 bases and J lost 0; bases outside the gene matches: 9. Germline CDR1 and CDR2: MNHEY and SVGAGI. In DNA, the CDR3 is TGTGCCAGTGTGGATAGACTAGCGGGGTACCAAGAGACCCAGTACTTC. Its translation is CASVDRLAGYQETQYF.

V usage is TRBV11-2 and J usage is TRBJ2-7; no clear D gene. The CDR3 has 13 residues. V lost 6 bases and J 3 bases, leaving 12 bases between the germline ends. Germline loops: CDR1 SGHAT, CDR2 FQNNGV. The CDR3 DNA is TGTGCCAGCAGATGGGTCACGGGCTACGAGCAGTACTTC. Amino acids: CASRWVTGYEQYF.

This clonotype was recorded at least ten times. The CDR3 region is CASSYGVREAIQYF. CDR3 in DNA: TGTGCCAGCAGTTACGGGGTGCGGGAGGCCATTCAGTACTTC. The V gene is TRBV6-2 or TRBV6-3, the J gene TRBJ2-4; 8 bases match TRBD2. Trimming at V came to 2 bases and at J to 9 bases, leaving 6 bases not matched to a gene. From germline, CDR1 is MNHEY and CDR2 SVGEGT. The CDR3 runs 14 residues.

This clonotype was seen a handful of times. The chain combines TRBV13 with TRBJ2-2; 9 nucleotides line up with TRBD2. CDR3 size: 15 residues. After removal of 5 bases from V and 5 bases from J, the junction contained 6 bases not matched to a gene. Germline loops: CDR1 PRHDT, CDR2 FYEKMQ (reference sequence). The CDR3 sequence is CASSPSGTGTGELFF. The CDR3 DNA follows: TGTGCCAGCAGCCCTAGCGGGACGGGGACCGGGGAGCTGTTTTTT.

As for this clonotype: A read error is possible here, since a much larger clone lies one base away. The chain uses TRBV4-3 and TRBJ1-1; D is possibly TRBD1 (6 bases). In germline, CDR1 is LGHNA, CDR2 YSLEER. The length of the CDR3 is 15 residues. The CDR3 sequence is CASSPWLGGNTDAFF. The CDR3, as DNA: TGCGCCAGCAGCCCGTGGCTAGGGGGGAACACTGACGCTTTCTTT.

Written as DNA, the CDR3 is TGTGCCAGCAGTGGGACTGTCCCTACTGGGGCCAACGTCCTGACTTTC. Amino acids: CASSGTVPTGANVLTF. The chain uses TRBV9 and TRBJ2-6; possibly TRBD2 for D (6 bases). CDR1 and CDR2 (germline): SGDLS, YYNGEE. The CDR3 runs 16 residues. Trimming stripped 5 bases from V and 2 bases from J, with 14 bases between.

This sequence joins TRBV19 and TRBJ2-1; 13 bases fit TRBD2. Losses at the gene ends were 5 bases for V and 9 bases for J; bases not matched to a gene: 13. The CDR3 consists of 17 residues. Germline CDR1 reads LNHDA; CDR2 reads SQIVND (reference sequence). Here the CDR3 reads CASSGQLAGGPKTEQFF. The CDR3 DNA reads as TGTGCCAGTAGTGGGCAACTAGCGGGAGGGCCTAAGACTGAGCAGTTCTTC.

This clonotype appeared many times. The chain's CDR3 is CASNDRGLGEAFF. In DNA, the CDR3 is TGCGCCAGCAACGACAGGGGGTTGGGTGAAGCTTTCTTT. This chain connects TRBV10-2 to TRBJ1-1, with 9 positions matching TRBD1. CDR1 is WSHSY, CDR2 SAAADI, per germline. The CDR3 has 13 amino acids. Unmatched junction bases numbered 7, after V lost 7 bases and J lost 7 bases.

In regard to this clonotype: Its ends do not fully match the called genes, so a read error is possible. In DNA, the CDR3 is TGTGCCAGCAGTTACTCGTCCGGGGGCTACAATGAGCAGCTCTTC. Translating gives CASSYSSGGYNEQLF. The chain carries TRBV6-5 and TRBJ2-1; D may correspond to TRBD1 or TRBD2 (6 bases each). CDR1 and CDR2 from the germline V gene are MNHEY and SVGAGI. This CDR3 is built from 15 residues.

This clonotype was seen only a few times. CDR3 sequence reads: CSARPTQNRQGAGELFF. In DNA form, the CDR3 reads TGCAGTGCTAGACCCACCCAGAACAGACAGGGGGCCGGGGAGCTGTTTTTT. The V call is TRBV20-1, the J call TRBJ2-2, with TRBD1 matching 9 bases. Germline-derived CDR1 and CDR2 are DFQATT and SNEGSKA (reference sequence). The CDR3 has 17 residues. J was trimmed by 6 bases and V by 2 bases; bases with no gene match: 13.

This clonotype was observed at least ten times. The chain is built from TRBV28 and TRBJ2-5, with TRBD1 matching over 7 bases. The CDR3 consists of 14 residues. V shed 6 bases and J 4 bases; nucleotides not matched to a gene: 8. From germline, CDR1 is MDHEN and CDR2 SYDVKM. CDR3 protein: CASSQRTGRETQYF. The DNA for the CDR3 is TGTGCCAGCAGCCAAAGGACAGGAAGAGAGACCCAGTACTTC.

The table lists this clonotype with many counts. The chain uses TRBV21-1 and TRBJ2-7; the table's D call, TRBD1, has no DNA check behind it. TRBV21-1 counts as a pseudogene. This CDR3 is built from 15 residues. CDR3 sequence: CASSKGGTGSYEQYF. CDR3 sequence (DNA): TGTGCCAGCAGCAAAGGAGGGACAGGGTCCTACGAGCAGTACTTC.

This clonotype was detected a few times. The J gene is TRBJ2-7, the V gene TRBV5-8; perhaps TRBD1 as D (5 bases). The CDR3 length is 13 residues. V lost 5 bases and J lost 3, with 12 bases in between. CDR1 is SGHTS and CDR2 is YDEGEE in the germline V gene. CDR3 amino acids: CASRNGHRYEQYF. For the CDR3, the DNA is TGTGCCAGCAGAAATGGACATCGCTACGAGCAGTACTTC.

This clonotype was counted at least ten times. The rearrangement joins TRBV29-1 to TRBJ2-1; D unresolved. Looked up from germline, CDR1 is SQVTM and CDR2 is ANQGSEA. Trimming shortened V by 4 bases and J by 4 bases, and 14 bases separated the two germline ends. The CDR3 runs to 14 residues. The CDR3 region has the DNA TGCAGCGTTGCCCACCGCGACGGATACAATGAGCAGTTCTTC. It is translated as CSVAHRDGYNEQFF.

This clonotype has at least ten counts. CDR3 nucleotides: TGTGCCAGCAGTTACTCGATCCCAGGGATGAACACTGAAGCTTTCTTT. Its protein product is CASSYSIPGMNTEAFF. The rearrangement joins TRBV6-2 or TRBV6-3 to TRBJ1-1, with D possibly matching TRBD1 (5 bases). Germline CDR1 MNHEY, CDR2 SVGEGT. Trimming shortened V by 0 bases and J by 0 bases, and 11 bases separated the two germline ends. The length of the CDR3 is 16 residues.

With regard to this clonotype: A read error may be the cause here, since a much bigger clone is one base away. The chain couples TRBV7-8 to TRBJ2-3, with a weak D call TRBD2 (7 bases). CDR1 SGHVS and CDR2 FQNEAQ come from the germline V gene. There are 17 residues in the CDR3. CDR3 nucleotide sequence: TGTGCCAGCAGCCCTCTTAAGGGGGACTACTTCACAGATACGAAGTATTTT. This translates into CASSPLKGDYFTDTKYF. The full variable domain, completed using reference TRBV7-8 and TRBJ2-3, is GAGVSQSPRYKVAKRGQDVALRCDPISGHVSLFWYQQALGQGPEFLTYFQNEAQLDKSGLPSDRFFAERPEGSVSTLKIQRTQQEDSAVYLCASSPLKGDYFTDTKYFGPGTRLTVL.